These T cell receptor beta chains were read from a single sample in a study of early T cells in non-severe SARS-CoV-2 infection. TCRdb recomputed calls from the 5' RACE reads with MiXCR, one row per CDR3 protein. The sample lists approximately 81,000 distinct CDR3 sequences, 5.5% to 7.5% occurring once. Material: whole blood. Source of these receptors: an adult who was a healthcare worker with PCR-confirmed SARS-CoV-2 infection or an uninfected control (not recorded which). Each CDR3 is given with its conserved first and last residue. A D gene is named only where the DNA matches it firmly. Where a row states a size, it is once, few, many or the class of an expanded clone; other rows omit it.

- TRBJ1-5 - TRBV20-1 TGCAGTGCTGGCGACAAGAATCAGCCCCAGCATTTT CSAGDKNQPQHF
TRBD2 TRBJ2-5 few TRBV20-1 TGCAGTGCTAAGGAGGCGGGAGTTAGGGAGACCCAGTACTTC CSAKEAGVRETQYF
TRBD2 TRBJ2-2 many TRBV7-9 TGTGCCAGCAGCCAATGGCTAGCGGGAGCCGGGGAGCTGTTTTTT CASSQWLAGAGELFF
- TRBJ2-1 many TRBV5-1 TGCGCCAGCAGCTTGGACGGGACCCAATTCAATGAGCAGTTCTTC CASSLDGTQFNEQFF
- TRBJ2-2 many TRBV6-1 TGTGCAGCAAGTCCCGGGACACATTTCACCGGGGAGCTGTTTTTT CAASPGTHFTGELFF
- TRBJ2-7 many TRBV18 TGTGCCAGCTCACCACGCGCATCCCTCTACGAGCAGTACTTC CASSPRASLYEQYF
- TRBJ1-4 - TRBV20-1 TGCAGTGCAAAGCCGGACGGACCAGATTGGGAAAAACTGTTTTTT CSAKPDGPDWEKLFF
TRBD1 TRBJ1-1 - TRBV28 TGTGCCAGCAGTCCAAACCCCGGGACAGGGGGCTTCGATGGGAACACTGAAGCTTTCTTT CASSPNPGTGGFDGNTEAFF
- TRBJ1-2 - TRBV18 TGTGCCAGCTCACCAACGGGGAGTCCTGGCTACACCTTC CASSPTGSPGYTF
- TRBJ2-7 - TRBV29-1 TGCAGCGTTGAAGATCCGGTTTCCTACGAGCAGTACTTC CSVEDPVSYEQYF
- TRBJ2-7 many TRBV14 TGTGCCAGCAGCCAAGATGAGGCACTACCCTACGAGCAGTACTTC CASSQDEALPYEQYF